This paragraph covers one T cell receptor (beta chain) sequence. The data derive from a study of blood T cell repertoires in COVID-19. About the research overall: Sources were T cells, B-cell-depleted T cells, or PBMCs; the material itself was cDNA or gDNA.

Authors' processing steps: Researchers report that nucleated cell counts were estimated from reference gene primer amplification. Sequenced by immunoSEQ multiplex PCR; TCRdb stores in-frame clones only, minus some. That table supplies the V and J calls and clone size; D and trimming were determined from the DNA. The sample shows more than 200,000 clones, 82% of them seen only once. V lost 0 bases and J lost 7, with 11 bases in between. Germline V gene data show CDR1 as SGHRS and CDR2 as YFSETQ. The CDR3 runs 13 residues. Sequenced sample: peripheral blood. This chain joins TRBV5-1 and TRBJ2-7; no clear D. This TCR was recovered from a woman aged 80 or over with active or convalescent COVID-19. CDR3 sequence (DNA): TGCGCCAGCAGCTTGGGCCCTCGACAAGAGCAGTACTTC. As protein: CASSLGPRQEQYF.